The 11 T cell receptor beta chains reported below all come from one sample, sequenced in a study of vaccination effects on CD4 cells after COVID-19. Their antigen targets remain unknown. The data were produced by immunoSEQ multiplex PCR, yet TCRdb's version contains in-frame clones alone and is incomplete. The sample lists just over 55,000 clones, around four fifths occurring once. Cells that had been cultured for approximately ten days were the source of isolated CD4+ T cells. Participants each got two BNT162b2 or mRNA-1273 vaccine doses. The material sequenced was CD4+ T cells from PBMCs cultured without peptide, taken after COVID-19 vaccination. These receptors were taken from a human donor who received a COVID-19 vaccine.

J is TRBJ2-4 and V is TRBV3-1 (or the pseudogene TRBV3-2); D may be TRBD1 (6 bases). The CDR3 covers 16 residues. V shed 4 bases and J shed 4 bases, with 17 bases lying between them. From germline, CDR1 is LGHDT and CDR2 YNNKEL (reference sequence). CDR3 in amino acids: CASSPRGAGDKNIQYF. The CDR3 nucleotides read TGTGCCAGCAGCCCCCGTGGGGCAGGGGATAAAAACATTCAGTACTTC.

DNA for the CDR3: TGTGCCAGCAGGGAAAACAGGGGTTCAGCGAACACCGGGGAGCTGTTTTTT. Translating gives CASRENRGSANTGELFF. The chain couples TRBV7-8 to TRBJ2-2; 7 nucleotides agree with TRBD1. V dropped 6 bases and J dropped 0; count of bases not matched to a gene: 10. This CDR3 region has 17 residues. Germline values: CDR1 SGHVS, CDR2 FQNEAQ.

The V gene is TRBV7-2, the J gene TRBJ2-5; no definite D call. The germline CDR1 and CDR2 sequences are SGHTA and FQGNSA. This CDR3 is 15 amino acids long. Trimming left V 2 bases short and J 2 bases short, with 12 bases between. The CDR3 sequence: CASSLKQFGQETQYF. CDR3 nucleotide sequence: TGTGCCAGCAGCTTAAAACAATTTGGGCAAGAGACCCAGTACTTC.

This clone was seen a few times. V usage is TRBV7-9 and J usage is TRBJ2-7; D is possibly TRBD1 (5 bases). V was clipped by 11 bases and J by 0 bases, with 11 bases between them. This CDR3 is 12 amino acids long. Germline V CDR1 and CDR2: SEHNR, FQNEAQ (reference sequence). CDR3 in DNA: TGTGCCGGGGCAGAAAGCTCCTACGAGCAGTACTTC. Amino acid sequence: CAGAESSYEQYF.

The CDR3 loop reads CASGPDTQYF. The CDR3 nucleotides read TGTGCCAGCGGTCCAGATACGCAGTATTTT. The V and J genes are TRBV3-1 (or the pseudogene TRBV3-2) and TRBJ2-3; no definite D call. CDR1 LGHDT and CDR2 YNNKEL come from the germline V gene (reference sequence). Deletions cut 8 bases from V and 4 bases from J, with 4 bases between. The CDR3 runs to 10 residues.

In this sample, this clone turned up many times. V usage is TRBV19 and J usage is TRBJ2-6; TRBD2 aligns across 8 bases. The germline V gene encodes CDR1 LNHDA and CDR2 SQIVND (reference sequence). The CDR3 runs to 16 residues. V lost 6 bases and J lost 2; bases outside the gene matches: 6. Here the CDR3 DNA reads TGTGCCAGTAGGCCCGGGGGGGGTCCTGGGGCCAACGTCCTGACTTTC. Translating it yields CASRPGGGPGANVLTF.

The chain links TRBV5-6 to TRBJ1-2; D may be TRBD1 (6 bases). Germline CDR1 is SGHDT and CDR2 is YYEEEE. Trimming took off 2 bases at V and 0 bases at J, with 14 bases between the two ends. This CDR3 has 16 amino acids. The CDR3 DNA follows: TGTGCCAGCAGCTTCACGGGGACACTGACTAACTATGGCTACACCTTC. Translating it yields CASSFTGTLTNYGYTF.

The chain recombines TRBV6-6 with TRBJ2-5; 7 bases fit TRBD1. V shed 5 bases, J shed 1 base, and the junction held 16 bases outside the gene matches. Germline CDR1 reads MNHNY; CDR2 reads SVGAGI (reference sequence). This CDR3 contains 18 residues. The CDR3 loop reads CASSQRDRSTTFQETQYF. The CDR3 DNA is TGTGCCAGCAGTCAAAGGGACAGAAGTACCACGTTCCAAGAGACCCAGTACTTC.

This clone was detected only a few times. The chain employs TRBV5-4 and TRBJ1-6; a weak D match, TRBD1 (5 bases). The CDR3 totals 14 residues. V lost 0 bases, J lost 8 bases, and 9 bases lay in between. Germline-derived CDR1 and CDR2 are SGHNT and YYREEE (reference sequence). The CDR3 DNA reads TGTGCCAGCAGCTTGGGAGGGACGGATTCACCCCTCCACTTT. This codes for CASSLGGTDSPLHF. Complete variable domain (other parts from reference TRBV5-4 and TRBJ1-6): ETGVTQSPTHLIKTRGQQVTLRCSSQSGHNTVSWYQQALGQGPQFIFQYYREEENGRGNFPPRFSGLQFPNYSSELNVNALELDDSALYLCASSLGGTDSPLHFGNGTRLTVT.

This rearrangement joins TRBV18 to TRBJ2-3, with D possibly matching TRBD2 (5 bases). This CDR3 spans 15 amino acids. V lost 3 bases to trimming and J lost 11 bases, with 21 bases between them. Germline V lookup: CDR1 KGHSH, CDR2 LQKENI. The CDR3 loop is CASSPTSGFLREQYF. For the CDR3, the DNA is TGTGCCAGCTCACCGACGTCTGGGTTTCTGAGGGAGCAGTATTTT.

The chain carries TRBV30 and TRBJ1-2; D uncertain. The V gene's germline CDR1 is GTSNPN and CDR2 SVGIG (reference sequence). The CDR3 length is 11 residues. Trimming stripped 0 bases from V and 8 bases from J, with 7 bases between. The CDR3 sequence: CAWSVGWGYTF. The CDR3 bases are TGTGCCTGGAGTGTAGGATGGGGCTACACCTTC.